Listed below are T cell receptor beta chains from one sample, sequenced in a study of molecular identifiers for immune sequencing clone quantification. TCRdb reprocessed the PCR reads with MiXCR, giving one entry per CDR3 protein. The sample lists more than 450,000 distinct CDR3 sequences, around 23% seen once, with approximately 0.76% in the top ten. The sample was naive CD8+ T cells from blood, with Jurkat cell RNA spiked in. Receptors originate from a human donor in good health. Some libraries in this study had Jurkat cell RNA spiked in. CDR3s include the opening cysteine and the closing phenylalanine or tryptophan. The D gene is left open where the match is weak. Size is stated for part of the rows, as once, few or many counts, or as a class when the clone is expanded.

CSVEDWDRGYEKLFF TGCAGCGTTGAAGATTGGGACAGGGGGTATGAAAAACTGTTTTTT TRBJ1-4 TRBV29-1 many TRBD1
CASSQQGSGQPQHF TGTGCCAGCAGCCAACAGGGGTCGGGTCAGCCCCAGCATTTT TRBJ1-5 TRBV4-2 many -
CASSQDIQYEQYF TGCGCCAGCAGCCAAGATATCCAGTACGAGCAGTACTTC TRBJ2-7 TRBV4-3 few -
CASSSSRVLEQYF TGTGCCAGCAGCTCCTCTCGGGTCCTCGAGCAGTACTTC TRBJ2-7 TRBV11-2 - -
CASSSTRANYGYTF TGTGCCAGCAGCTCCACACGAGCTAACTATGGCTACACCTTC TRBJ1-2 TRBV7-9 few -
CASSQVGLAGGIETDTQYF TGTGCCAGCAGCCAAGTGGGACTAGCGGGAGGTATTGAAACAGATACGCAGTATTTT TRBJ2-3 TRBV3-1 - TRBD2
CASSTTGLEAFF TGTGCCAGCAGCACGACAGGCCTGGAAGCTTTCTTT TRBJ1-1 TRBV7-2 many -
CSARDRGGGRNEQYF TGCAGTGCTAGAGATAGAGGAGGCGGGAGAAACGAGCAGTACTTC TRBJ2-7 TRBV20-1 - TRBD2
CAWSQGSRTGELFF TGTGCCTGGAGTCAGGGGTCTCGAACCGGGGAGCTGTTTTTT TRBJ2-2 TRBV30 few -
CASSQDVGQGFGADTQYF TGCGCCAGCAGCCAAGACGTGGGACAGGGGTTTGGCGCAGATACGCAGTATTTT TRBJ2-3 TRBV4-3 - TRBD1
CASKPTSGGGMEQYF TGTGCCAGCAAACCCACATCCGGGGGAGGGATGGAGCAGTACTTC TRBJ2-7 TRBV11-2 few TRBD2
CASSVDHGEDYGYTF TGTGCCAGCAGCGTAGATCACGGAGAGGACTATGGCTACACCTTC TRBJ1-2 TRBV9 - -
CASSPRTSRKETQYF TGTGCCAGCTCACCTCGGACTAGCCGTAAAGAGACCCAGTACTTC TRBJ2-5 TRBV18 - TRBD2
CASAGGIEQYF TGTGCCAGCGCAGGGGGTATCGAGCAGTACTTC TRBJ2-7 TRBV12-3/TRBV12-4 - TRBD1
CASSLGWNTWELFF TGTGCCAGCAGCTTGGGCTGGAACACCTGGGAGCTGTTTTTT TRBJ2-2 TRBV5-5 - -
CASSLAPLRDTQYF TGTGCCAGCAGCTTAGCGCCACTCCGGGATACGCAGTATTTT TRBJ2-3 TRBV7-2 many -
CASSLVGGSSYEQYF TGTGCCAGCAGCTTAGTAGGAGGGAGCTCCTACGAGCAGTACTTC TRBJ2-7 TRBV7-9 few -
CASSYAERAFF TGTGCCAGCAGTTACGCCGAGAGAGCTTTCTTT TRBJ1-1 TRBV6-2/TRBV6-3 - -
CASSAAQGLTEAFF TGTGCCAGCAGCGCAGCTCAGGGGCTGACTGAAGCTTTCTTT TRBJ1-1 TRBV7-9 many -
CALPKNPNTGELFF TGTGCCCTACCGAAGAATCCGAACACCGGGGAGCTGTTTTTT TRBJ2-2 TRBV7-2 few -
CASSQTKVYEQYF TGTGCCAGCAGTCAAACTAAGGTGTACGAGCAGTACTTC TRBJ2-7 TRBV7-2 many -
CASRSGEGNEQFF TGTGCCAGCAGGTCGGGGGAGGGCAATGAGCAGTTCTTC TRBJ2-1 TRBV7-2 many TRBD2
CASSPYGVSHEQYF TGCGCCAGCAGTCCATACGGGGTATCCCACGAGCAGTACTTC TRBJ2-7 TRBV4-1 few -
CSARDFGGEAFF TGCAGTGCTAGAGATTTCGGGGGCGAAGCTTTCTTT TRBJ1-1 TRBV20-1 many -
CASSLAGVEQSF TGCGCCAGCAGCCTAGCGGGAGTCGAGCAGTCCTTC TRBJ2-1 TRBV4-1 - TRBD2
CASSLIREDTDTQYF TGTGCCAGCAGTTTAATCCGGGAGGACACAGATACGCAGTATTTT TRBJ2-3 TRBV28 many TRBD2
CASSQAATGGVGNPPQHF TGCGCCAGCAGCCAAGCGGCTACAGGGGGCGTGGGGAATCCGCCCCAGCATTTT TRBJ1-5 TRBV4-3 - TRBD1
CASRPGQGRSYEQYF TGTGCCAGCAGACCCGGACAGGGTAGAAGCTACGAGCAGTACTTC TRBJ2-7 TRBV2 - TRBD1
CASSSTSGSRDEQYF TGCGCCAGCAGCTCCACTAGCGGGAGCCGCGACGAGCAGTACTTC TRBJ2-7 TRBV5-1 many TRBD2
CASSESYSANYGYTF TGCGCCAGCAGTGAGTCTTACAGTGCGAACTATGGCTACACCTTC TRBJ1-2 TRBV10-2 few -
CSVVRGRDDEQFF TGCAGCGTTGTTCGCGGCAGGGATGATGAGCAGTTCTTC TRBJ2-1 TRBV29-1 many -
CALLAGYSGANVLTF TGTGCCCTACTAGCGGGATACTCTGGGGCCAACGTCCTGACTTTC TRBJ2-6 TRBV30 few TRBD2
CASSFPPHEQYF TGTGCCAGCAGTTTCCCCCCCCACGAGCAGTACTTC TRBJ2-7 TRBV28 few -
CASSEALQGLNTEAFF TGTGCCAGCAGTGAAGCCCTGCAGGGCCTGAACACTGAAGCTTTCTTT TRBJ1-1 TRBV2 few -
CASSQVFQSSNEQFF TGCGCCAGCAGCCAAGTCTTTCAGAGTAGCAATGAGCAGTTCTTC TRBJ2-1 TRBV4-3 - -
CASSDNPFSYNEQFF TGTGCCAGCAGCGACAATCCCTTTTCCTACAATGAGCAGTTCTTC TRBJ2-1 TRBV25-1 few -
CASSHSRGSGTEAFF TGCGCCAGCAGCCACTCTCGGGGGTCCGGCACTGAAGCTTTCTTT TRBJ1-1 TRBV10-2 few -
CASSPRLAGDTGELFF TGTGCCAGCAGCCCTAGGCTAGCGGGGGACACCGGGGAGCTGTTTTTT TRBJ2-2 TRBV12-3/TRBV12-4 - TRBD2
CASSFLLDRGLAGGYNEQFF TGTGCCAGCAGTTTCTTGCTGGACAGGGGGCTAGCGGGAGGGTACAATGAGCAGTTCTTC TRBJ2-1 TRBV28 many -
CAIREGWNYGYTF TGTGCCATCAGGGAGGGATGGAACTATGGCTACACCTTC TRBJ1-2 TRBV10-3 - -
CASSLDRAGGYTF TGTGCCAGCAGTCTGGACAGGGCGGGAGGCTACACCTTC TRBJ1-2 TRBV27 - TRBD1
CASSLLRGSTNEKLFF TGTGCCAGCAGTTTACTCCGGGGATCAACTAATGAAAAACTGTTTTTT TRBJ1-4 TRBV28 many -
CSARDRAQMGETQYF TGCAGTGCTAGAGATCGGGCGCAAATGGGAGAGACCCAGTACTTC TRBJ2-5 TRBV20-1 few -
CAIHRSAQPQHF TGTGCCATCCACCGGTCAGCTCAGCCCCAGCATTTT TRBJ1-5 TRBV6-5 many -
CSVERGAGSTDTQYF TGCAGCGTTGAAAGGGGCGCAGGGTCCACAGATACGCAGTATTTT TRBJ2-3 TRBV29-1 many -
CASSQGRQASYEQYF TGCGCCAGCAGCCAAGGCCGACAGGCTTCCTACGAGCAGTACTTC TRBJ2-7 TRBV4-3 - -
CASSLRLAGQETQYF TGTGCCAGCAGCTTACGGCTAGCGGGACAAGAGACCCAGTACTTC TRBJ2-5 TRBV7-9 - TRBD2
CASTIRGRKTNYNEQFF TGTGCCAGCACCATTCGGGGTCGGAAAACAAACTACAATGAGCAGTTCTTC TRBJ2-1 TRBV28 - -